This T cell receptor beta chain comes out of a study of vaccination and CD4 T cells after COVID-19. In the study overall: Six males and four females, two Hispanic, made up the convalescents. In culture, cells were exposed to overlapping spike peptides from SARS-CoV-2, HCoV-NL63, HCoV-OC43 and HCoV-229E. The study, taken as a whole, reports: Although the median of SARS-CoV-2-reactive clonotypes rose from around 20 to 38, the change was not significant.

This clonotype has a handful of counts. Its target is unknown. Documented treatment: approximately 9-day PBMC culture with coronavirus spike peptide pools or control peptides (ViraFEST assay). ViraFEST used peptide pools to expand antigen-specific T cells, then sequenced TCRs. Sequence data for DNA of cultured CD4+ T cells were generated by the Oncomine TCR Beta short-read assay. TCRdb re-called the PCR reads with MiXCR, one entry per CDR3 protein. The sample holds tens of thousands of distinct CDR3 sequences, less than 50% seen once. V lost 4 bases and J 4 bases, leaving 13 bases between the germline ends. The CDR3 consists of 14 residues. Germline CDR1 reads LGHNA; CDR2 reads YNFKEQ.

Sequences were obtained from CD4+ T cells from blood, cultured in vitro. The rearrangement links TRBV4-2 to TRBJ1-1, with TRBD1 as a possible D gene (5 bases). The source is a human donor who had recovered from COVID-19. The CDR3, as DNA: TGTGCCAGCAGCCCCGGGCGGGGGGGCACTGAAGCTTTCTTT. Translating it yields CASSPGRGGTEAFF.